The 8 T cell receptor beta chains listed next were all sequenced from one sample in a study of T cells in Graves' hyperthyroidism and ophthalmopathy. Amplification of TCR beta CDR3 regions used RNA as the template. First-round RT-PCR with HTBI primers amplified the TCR CDR3 region. TCRdb reprocessed the multiplex PCR reads via MiXCR and lists one record per CDR3 protein. The sample holds about 460,000 distinct CDR3 sequences, 20% to 25% seen once. The sequenced sample consisted of blood. The receptors were sampled from a woman in her 70s with Graves' ophthalmopathy.

The table lists this clonotype with a few counts. The chain recombines TRBV11-2 with TRBJ2-7; D might be TRBD1 (5 bases). Per the germline V gene, CDR1 is SGHAT and CDR2 is FQNNGV. Trimming removed 3 bases at V and 5 bases at J, with 17 bases between. The CDR3 totals 15 residues. The CDR3: CASSFQQVPPNEQYF. The DNA of the CDR3 is TGTGCCAGCAGCTTCCAACAGGTTCCACCCAACGAGCAGTACTTC.

This clonotype was recorded a few times. The chain couples TRBV29-1 to TRBJ1-2; D unresolved. V lost 4 bases, J lost 8 bases, and 14 bases lay in between. This CDR3 region has 12 residues. Germline CDR1 and CDR2: SQVTM and ANQGSEA. CDR3 sequence (DNA): TGCAGCGTTGTGAGCGGGGTGAACGGCTACACCTTC. This sequence encodes CSVVSGVNGYTF. The full variable domain, with the rest looked up from reference TRBV29-1 and TRBJ1-2, is SAVISQKPSRDICQRGTSLTIQCQVDSQVTMMFWYRQQPGQSLTLIATANQGSEATYESGFVIDKFPISRPNLTFSTLTVSNMSPEDSSIYLCSVVSGVNGYTFGSGTRLTVV.

The sample holds one count of this clonotype. J is TRBJ2-1 and V is TRBV19; TRBD1 matches 7 bases. Trimming removed 6 bases from V and 5 bases from J; junction bases left unmatched: 10. From germline, CDR1 is LNHDA and CDR2 SQIVND (reference sequence). The CDR3 contains 15 residues. The CDR3 region is CASSSRDSLDNEQFF. DNA for the CDR3: TGTGCCAGTAGCTCCCGGGACAGCCTGGACAATGAGCAGTTCTTC.

The chain carries TRBV11-1 and TRBJ1-4; D is unclear. Trimming removed 2 bases from V and 8 bases from J, with 9 bases in between. The V gene's germline CDR1 is SGHAT and CDR2 FQDESV (reference sequence). The CDR3 loop spans 13 amino acids. The CDR3 is CASSLSDEEKLFF. CDR3 sequence (DNA): TGTGCCAGCAGCTTATCGGACGAAGAAAAACTGTTTTTT.

The chain uses TRBV5-1 and TRBJ2-1, with D maybe TRBD2 (5 bases). Trimming pared 1 base from V and 9 bases from J, leaving 14 bases between. This CDR3 contains 14 residues. Germline-derived CDR1 and CDR2 are SGHRS and YFSETQ. CDR3 sequence: CASSLLWASSEQFF. The CDR3 DNA follows: TGCGCCAGCAGCTTGTTATGGGCTAGCAGTGAGCAGTTCTTC.

V is TRBV12-5 and J is TRBJ1-2, with 8 bases that match TRBD1. Per germline, CDR1 LGHNT and CDR2 FRNRAP. Unmatched junction bases numbered 7, after V lost 5 bases and J lost 8 bases. The CDR3 covers 13 residues. CDR3 nucleotide sequence: TGTGCTAGTGGTGGCCAGGGGGCTCGGGGCTACACCTTC. Translating it yields CASGGQGARGYTF.

The chain combines TRBV12-3 or TRBV12-4 with TRBJ2-1, with 11 bases that match TRBD2. The end of the DNA is better explained by TRBJ2-7, so the J call may be wrong. The CDR3 has 17 amino acids. The CDR3 nucleotides read TGTGCCAGCAGTTTTAGCGGGAGGGTCGAAATATACAATGAGCAGTACTTC. This encodes CASSFSGRVEIYNEQYF.

A few counts support this clonotype. V is TRBV6-2 or TRBV6-3 and J is TRBJ1-6; no reliable D call. The CDR3 spans 15 residues. V was clipped by 5 bases and J by 7 bases, with 15 bases between them. CDR1 and CDR2 from the germline V gene are MNHEY and SVGEGT. In nucleotides, the CDR3 is TGTGCCAGCAGTATTCATGGCGTGAAAAATTCACCCCTCCACTTT. Protein product: CASSIHGVKNSPLHF.